This T cell receptor beta chain was sequenced during a study of early T cells in non-severe SARS-CoV-2 infection. TCRdb reanalysed the 5' RACE reads using MiXCR and keeps one entry per CDR3 protein. The sample records approximately 70,000 distinct CDR3 sequences, around 9.1% being singletons. This clonotype has a handful of counts. V was pared by 3 bases and J by 4 bases, with 10 bases between. The CDR3 runs 14 residues. From germline, CDR1 is SNHLY and CDR2 FYNNEI. Sequenced material: whole blood, taken at baseline. The chain carries TRBV2 and TRBJ1-5; the D gene is possibly TRBD1 (5 bases). The TCR comes from an adult who was a healthcare worker with PCR-confirmed SARS-CoV-2 infection or an uninfected control (not recorded which). The CDR3 sequence is CASSDVAGNQPQHF. In nucleotides, the CDR3 is TGTGCCAGCAGTGATGTGGCAGGGAATCAGCCCCAGCATTTT.